One sample yielded the 9 T cell receptor beta chains listed below, sequenced in a study of early stage breast cancer tumors. The data were produced by immunoSEQ multiplex PCR, yet TCRdb's version contains in-frame clones alone and is incomplete. The sample yields some 70,000 clones, approximately 79% seen once. Sequencing was performed on blood. The origin of the receptors is a person in their sixties with breast cancer.

The chain couples TRBV5-1 to TRBJ1-6; D not certain. CDR3 length equals 14 residues. Germline assignment: CDR1 SGHRS and CDR2 YFSETQ. The V end was cut by 4 bases, the J end by 10 bases, with 15 bases between. The CDR3 DNA reads TGCGCCAGCAGCCCGCCTGGCGGGGTCTCACCCCTCCACTTT. Encoded protein: CASSPPGGVSPLHF.

This clone was picked up one time. The chain employs TRBV2 and TRBJ2-7, with unresolved D. Per the germline V gene, CDR1 is SNHLY and CDR2 is FYNNEI. Trimming stripped 5 bases from V and 4 bases from J, with 3 bases between. The CDR3 covers 10 residues. CDR3 sequence (DNA): TGTGCCAGCAGTCTATACGAGCAGTACTTC. Its protein product is CASSLYEQYF. The entire variable domain, with the rest obtained from reference TRBV2 and TRBJ2-7, is as follows: EPEVTQTPSHQVTQMGQEVILRCVPISNHLYFYWYRQILGQKVEFLVSFYNNEISEKSEIFDDQFSVERPDGSNFTLKIRSTKLEDSAMYFCASSLYEQYFGPGTRLTVT.

The chain uses TRBV18 and TRBJ2-7, with no clear D. This CDR3 comprises 12 residues. Germline loops: CDR1 KGHSH, CDR2 LQKENI. V was shortened by 6 bases and J by 2 bases, with 8 bases between the two germline ends. CDR3 coding DNA: TGTGCCAGCTCCCTATCCACCTACGAGCAGTACTTC. This sequence encodes CASSLSTYEQYF.

The genes are TRBV7-9 and TRBJ1-5; the D gene is possibly TRBD1 (5 bases). Germline loops: CDR1 SEHNR, CDR2 FQNEAQ (reference sequence). The V end lost 4 bases, the J end lost 2 bases, and 6 bases lay between the germline ends. The CDR3 contains 13 residues. The CDR3 nucleotides are TGTGCCAGCAGCTCACAGGGCAATCAGCCCCAGCATTTT. It translates to CASSSQGNQPQHF.

V gene TRBV11-3 combines with J gene TRBJ2-1, with 11 bases aligning to TRBD2. The CDR3 is made up of 16 amino acids. V gave up 4 bases and J gave up 4 bases; unmatched junction bases: 6. The germline CDR1 and CDR2 sequences are SGHNT and YENEEA. This CDR3 is CASSWSSSGRYNEQFF. In DNA form, the CDR3 reads TGTGCCAGCAGCTGGTCCTCTAGCGGGAGGTACAATGAGCAGTTCTTC.

This chain uses TRBV2 with TRBJ2-2, with a tentative D call TRBD2 (5 bases). The CDR3 totals 15 residues. The V gene's germline CDR1 is SNHLY and CDR2 FYNNEI. Trimming stripped 3 bases from V and 6 bases from J, with 14 bases between. The CDR3 protein is CASSDYGIKSGELFF. DNA for the CDR3: TGTGCCAGCAGTGATTACGGGATCAAATCCGGGGAGCTGTTTTTT.

This chain connects TRBV5-1 to TRBJ2-3; no definite D call. Germline V CDR1 and CDR2: SGHRS, YFSETQ. The CDR3 length is 15 residues. The V gene lost 2 bases and the J gene lost 0 bases, with 10 bases spanning the gap. The CDR3 here is CASSFAEFSTDTQYF. The CDR3 nucleotides are TGCGCCAGCAGCTTTGCGGAGTTTAGCACAGATACGCAGTATTTT.

This rearrangement joins TRBV19 to TRBJ2-1; perhaps TRBD1 as D (5 bases). Trimming left V 1 base short and J 6 bases short, with 13 bases between. The CDR3 covers 15 residues. CDR1 and CDR2 (germline): LNHDA, SQIVND (reference sequence). The CDR3 nucleotides are TGTGCCAGTAGTATAGGTACAGGTGAGTCCAATGAGCAGTTCTTC. Encoded protein: CASSIGTGESNEQFF. Full variable domain (outside the CDR3, taken from reference TRBV19 and TRBJ2-1): DGGITQSPKYLFRKEGQNVTLSCEQNLNHDAMYWYRQDPGQGLRLIYYSQIVNDFQKGDIAEGYSVSREKKESFPLTVTSAQKNPTAFYLCASSIGTGESNEQFFGPGTRLTVL.

This clone was seen a single time. The CDR3 nucleotides are TGTGCCAGCAGCCAAGGTCGGGTATTTAGGACGGCTTTCTTT. Protein product: CASSQGRVFRTAFF. This chain joins TRBV5-4 and TRBJ1-1; D call uncertain. Trimming stripped 4 bases from V and 11 bases from J, with 21 bases between. In germline, CDR1 is SGHNT, CDR2 YYREEE (reference sequence). The CDR3 has 14 amino acids.